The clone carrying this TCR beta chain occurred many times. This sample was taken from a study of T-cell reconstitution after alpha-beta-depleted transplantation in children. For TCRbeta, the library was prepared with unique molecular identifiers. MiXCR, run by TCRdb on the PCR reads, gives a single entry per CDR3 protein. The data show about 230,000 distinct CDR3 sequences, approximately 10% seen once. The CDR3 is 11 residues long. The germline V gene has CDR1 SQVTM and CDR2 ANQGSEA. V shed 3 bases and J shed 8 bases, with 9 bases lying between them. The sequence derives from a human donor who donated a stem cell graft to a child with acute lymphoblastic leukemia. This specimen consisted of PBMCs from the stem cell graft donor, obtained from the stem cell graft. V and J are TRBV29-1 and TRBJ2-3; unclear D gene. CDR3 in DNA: TGCAGCGTTGATGAAGCGAGTACGCAGTATTTT. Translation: CSVDEASTQYF.